This TCR beta chain was sequenced in a study of blood T cell repertoires in COVID-19. The trim removed 5 bases at V and 3 bases at J, leaving 6 bases unmatched. The CDR3 extends over 15 amino acids. CDR1 and CDR2 (germline): LNHDA, SQIVND (reference sequence). Produced via immunoSEQ multiplex PCR; TCRdb's table is partial and in-frame only. The sample holds some 130,000 clones, almost 70% seen once. Sequenced sample: peripheral blood. The gene calls are TRBV19 and TRBJ1-5, with 8 bases matching TRBD1. The sequence was collected from a woman aged 70-85 years with acute or convalescent COVID-19. This chain's CDR3 is CASSQGARINQPQHF. CDR3 sequence (DNA): TGTGCCAGTAGTCAGGGGGCCAGGATCAATCAGCCCCAGCATTTT.